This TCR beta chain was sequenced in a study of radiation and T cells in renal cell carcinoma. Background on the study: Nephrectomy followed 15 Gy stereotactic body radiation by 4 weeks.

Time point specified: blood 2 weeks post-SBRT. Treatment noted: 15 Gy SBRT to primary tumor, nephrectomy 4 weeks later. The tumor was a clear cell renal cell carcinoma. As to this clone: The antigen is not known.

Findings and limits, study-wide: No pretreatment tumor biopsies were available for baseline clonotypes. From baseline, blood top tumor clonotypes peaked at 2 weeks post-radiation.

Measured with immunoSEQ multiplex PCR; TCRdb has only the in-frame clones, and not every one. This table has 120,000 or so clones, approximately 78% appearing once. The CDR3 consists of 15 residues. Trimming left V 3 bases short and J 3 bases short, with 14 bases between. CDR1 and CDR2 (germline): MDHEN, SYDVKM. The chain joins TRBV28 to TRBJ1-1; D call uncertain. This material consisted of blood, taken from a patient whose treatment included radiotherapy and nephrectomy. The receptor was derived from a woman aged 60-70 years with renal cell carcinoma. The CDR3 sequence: CASSFRAPYDTEAFF. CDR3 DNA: TGTGCCAGCAGTTTTAGGGCCCCCTACGACACTGAAGCTTTCTTT. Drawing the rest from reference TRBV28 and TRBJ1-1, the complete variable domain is DVKVTQSSRYLVKRTGEKVFLECVQDMDHENMFWYRQDPGLGLRLIYFSYDVKMKEKGDIPEGYSVSREKKERFSLILESASTNQTSMYLCASSFRAPYDTEAFFGQGTRLTVV.